This TCR beta chain originates from a study of ipilimumab plus nivolumab after autologous stem cell transplantation. Turning to the study itself: Both relapsed and primary refractory DLBCL were included.

This table comes from immunoSEQ multiplex PCR, and its TCRdb copy is limited to in-frame clones, with some not included. This table holds roughly 15,000 clones, around four fifths found once. Starting 14 to 28 days after autologous transplant, ipilimumab 1 mg/kg was given. V lost 6 bases and J lost 6; bases outside the gene matches: 5. Germline assignment: CDR1 SNHLY and CDR2 FYNNEI. CDR3 length: 15 residues. The specimen comprised PBMCs, sampled in a trial of ipilimumab plus nivolumab as post-transplant consolidation. The V call is TRBV2, the J call TRBJ2-2; 12 nucleotides line up with TRBD1. The TCR was taken from a male donor with diffuse large B-cell lymphoma. In DNA, the CDR3 is TGTGCCAGCAGCGATGGGACAGGGGGCTCCGGGGAGCTGTTTTTT. Amino acids: CASSDGTGGSGELFF. Filled out from reference TRBV2 and TRBJ2-2, the complete variable domain reads EPEVTQTPSHQVTQMGQEVILRCVPISNHLYFYWYRQILGQKVEFLVSFYNNEISEKSEIFDDQFSVERPDGSNFTLKIRSTKLEDSAMYFCASSDGTGGSGELFFGEGSRLTVL.